This T cell receptor beta chain was documented in a study of T cells in Graves' hyperthyroidism and ophthalmopathy. Study-wide results and caveats: Researchers found most expanded thyroid clonotypes above 0.001 in blood as well.

Patients were excluded for uncontrolled infection, other autoimmune disease, pregnancy or lactation. Orbital computed tomography and thyroid ultrasound, together with serum TRAb and thyroxine and clinical symptoms, were used for diagnoses. The PBMCs studied were ones that came from 8 to 10 ml fresh peripheral blood. Researchers amplified the TCR beta CDR3 regions from RNA transcripts. The HTBI primer set drove a first-round RT-PCR of the TCR CDR3. TCRdb recomputed calls from the multiplex PCR reads with MiXCR, one row per CDR3 protein. The table shows approximately 570,000 distinct CDR3 sequences, with 20% occurring only once. This clonotype was seen only a few times. Its antigen is undetermined. The germline gives CDR1 DFQATT, CDR2 SNEGSKA (reference sequence). V gave up 3 bases and J gave up 5 bases, with 14 bases separating them. The CDR3 is 14 residues long.

The receptor comes from a man aged 40-49 years with Graves' ophthalmopathy. The material sequenced was blood. This chain links TRBV20-1 with TRBJ2-1; TRBD2 might be the D (5 bases). The DNA of the CDR3 is TGCAGTGCTAGTGGACTTTATCCTAACAATGAGCAGTTCTTC. Its translation is CSASGLYPNNEQFF.